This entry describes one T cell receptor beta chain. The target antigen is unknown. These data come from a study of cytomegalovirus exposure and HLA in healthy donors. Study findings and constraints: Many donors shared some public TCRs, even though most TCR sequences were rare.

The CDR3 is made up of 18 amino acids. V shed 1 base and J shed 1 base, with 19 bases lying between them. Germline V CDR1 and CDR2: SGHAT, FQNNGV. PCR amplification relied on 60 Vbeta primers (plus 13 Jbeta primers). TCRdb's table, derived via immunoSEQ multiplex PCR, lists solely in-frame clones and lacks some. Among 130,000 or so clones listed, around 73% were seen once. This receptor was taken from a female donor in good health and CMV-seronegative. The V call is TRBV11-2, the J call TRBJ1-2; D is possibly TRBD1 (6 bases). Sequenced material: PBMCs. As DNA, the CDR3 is TGTGCCAGCAGCTTAGTACCAGGGGTAGAGACCTTTAACTATGGCTACACCTTC. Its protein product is CASSLVPGVETFNYGYTF.